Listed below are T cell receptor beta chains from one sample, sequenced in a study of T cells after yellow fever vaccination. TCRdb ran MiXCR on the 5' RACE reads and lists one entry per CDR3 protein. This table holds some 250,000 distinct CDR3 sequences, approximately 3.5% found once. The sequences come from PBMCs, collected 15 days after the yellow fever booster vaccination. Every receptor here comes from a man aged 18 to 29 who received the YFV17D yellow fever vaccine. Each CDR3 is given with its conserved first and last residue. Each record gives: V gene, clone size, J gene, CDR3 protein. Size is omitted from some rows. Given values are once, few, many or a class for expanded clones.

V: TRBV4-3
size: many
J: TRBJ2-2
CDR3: CASSPQANTGELFF

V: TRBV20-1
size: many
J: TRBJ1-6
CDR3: CSAQPGILNSPLHF

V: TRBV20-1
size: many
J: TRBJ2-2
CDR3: CSARNAGNTGELFF

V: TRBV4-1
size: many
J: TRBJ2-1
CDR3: CASRESVGGSSYNEQFF

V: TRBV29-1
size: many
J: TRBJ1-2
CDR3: CSVAAGEGVEGYTF

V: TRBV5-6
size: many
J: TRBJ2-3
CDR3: CASSVGDRIMGSQYF

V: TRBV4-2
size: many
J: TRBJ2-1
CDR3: CASSQGGADNNEQFF

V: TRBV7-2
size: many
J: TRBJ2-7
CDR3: CASSLGPTSDAYEQYF

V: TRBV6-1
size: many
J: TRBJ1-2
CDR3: CASPGVSSPYGYTF

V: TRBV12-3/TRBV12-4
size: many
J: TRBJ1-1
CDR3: CASNRGLGTEAFF

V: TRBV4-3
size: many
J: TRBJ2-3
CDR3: CASSQVLAGALSTDTQYF

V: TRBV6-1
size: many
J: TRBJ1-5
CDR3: CASLGRWSNQPQHF

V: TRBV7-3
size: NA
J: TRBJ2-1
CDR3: CASSSSSNNEQFF

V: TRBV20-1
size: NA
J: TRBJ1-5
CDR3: CSASGKIVPSGLNQPQHF

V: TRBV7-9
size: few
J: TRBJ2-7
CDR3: CASSRQLYYEQYF

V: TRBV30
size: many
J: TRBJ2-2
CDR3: CAWRAGGELFF

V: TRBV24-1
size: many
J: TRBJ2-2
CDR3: CATSDWDNPGELFF

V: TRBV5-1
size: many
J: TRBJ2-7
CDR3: CASSLLSRSYEQYF

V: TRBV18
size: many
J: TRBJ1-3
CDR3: CASSPGEGNTIYF

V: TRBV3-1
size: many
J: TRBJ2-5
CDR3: CASSHGSGQETQYF

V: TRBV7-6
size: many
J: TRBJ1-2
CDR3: CASSVSTDYGYTF

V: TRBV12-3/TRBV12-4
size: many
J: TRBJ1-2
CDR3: CASSFYRGGYTF

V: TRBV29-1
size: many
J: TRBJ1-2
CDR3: CSVEETGNYGYTF

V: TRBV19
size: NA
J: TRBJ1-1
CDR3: CASTPGTAVEAFF

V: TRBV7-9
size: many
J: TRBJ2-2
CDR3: CASSLEFLASNTGELFF

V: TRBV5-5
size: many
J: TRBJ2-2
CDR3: CASSLNVGELFF

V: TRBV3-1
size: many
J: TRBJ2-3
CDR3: CASSPGLGGFTDTQYF

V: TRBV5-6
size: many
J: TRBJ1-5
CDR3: CASSSQTVPNQPQHF

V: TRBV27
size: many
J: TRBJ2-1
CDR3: CASSLLRQLGRASSRNEQFF

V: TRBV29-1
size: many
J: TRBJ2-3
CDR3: CSARPRGGTDTQYF

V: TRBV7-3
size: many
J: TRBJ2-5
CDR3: CASSSNGGQETQYF

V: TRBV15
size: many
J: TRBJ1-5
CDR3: CATSRDGTSNQPQHF

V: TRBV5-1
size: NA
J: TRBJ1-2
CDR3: CASSFEWDNYGYTF

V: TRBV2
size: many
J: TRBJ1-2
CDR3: CASSDESGFYGYTF

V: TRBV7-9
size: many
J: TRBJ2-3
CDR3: CASSREADTQYF

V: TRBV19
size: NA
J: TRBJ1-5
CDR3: CASSILDTYSNQPQHF

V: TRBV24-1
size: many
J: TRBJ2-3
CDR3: CATSDSYDTQYF

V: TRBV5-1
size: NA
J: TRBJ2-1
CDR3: CASSQGSYGSYNEQFF

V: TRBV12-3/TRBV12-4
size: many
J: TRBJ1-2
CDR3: CASSSQNFYGYTF

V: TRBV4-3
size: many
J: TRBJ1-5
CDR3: CASSQGENQPQHF

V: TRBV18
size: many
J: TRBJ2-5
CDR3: CASSPDQAGGETQYF

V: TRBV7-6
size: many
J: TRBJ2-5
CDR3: CASSGTSWKETQYF

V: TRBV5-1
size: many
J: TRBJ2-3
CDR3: CASSSTGGRSTDTQYF

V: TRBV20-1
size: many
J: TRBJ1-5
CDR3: CSAPTGANQPQHF

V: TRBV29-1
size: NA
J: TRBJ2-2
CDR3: CSFGWGSDTGELFF

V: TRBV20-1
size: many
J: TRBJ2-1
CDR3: CSERRGSYNEQFF

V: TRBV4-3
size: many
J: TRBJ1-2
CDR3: CASARGRANYGYTF

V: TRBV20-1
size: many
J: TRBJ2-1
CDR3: CSANNRSTGGTMIYNEQFF

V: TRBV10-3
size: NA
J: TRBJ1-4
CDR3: CASSGTDNEKLFF

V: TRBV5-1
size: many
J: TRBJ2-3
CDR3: CASSPGPDTQYF

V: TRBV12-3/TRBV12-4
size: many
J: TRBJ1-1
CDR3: CASSLGDRGTEAFF

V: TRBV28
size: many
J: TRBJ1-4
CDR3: CASSFPEHAANEKLFF

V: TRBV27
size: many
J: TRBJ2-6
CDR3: CASSLFMKEESGANVLTF

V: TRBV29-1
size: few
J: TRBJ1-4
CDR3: CSVVSTGVNEKLFF

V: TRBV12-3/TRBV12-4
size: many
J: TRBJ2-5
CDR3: CASTFTGGVETQYF

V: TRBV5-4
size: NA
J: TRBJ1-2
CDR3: CASSFTGTDYGYTF

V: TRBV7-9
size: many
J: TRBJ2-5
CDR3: CASSLVTGPQETQYF

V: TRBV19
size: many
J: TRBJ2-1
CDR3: CASSMKRGGRDEQFF

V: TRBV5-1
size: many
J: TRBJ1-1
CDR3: CASSLESTGTEAFF